This TCR beta chain was captured by sequencing in a study of shared clonotypes between healthy human individuals. This clone has only one observation. Terminally differentiated effector memory CD45RA+ cells were excluded from the naive CD8 cells, which were CD45RO-negative and positively selected for CCR7. Sequencing was performed with immunoSEQ multiplex PCR; in TCRdb, only in-frame clones are kept and a portion is missing. This sample has about 2.2 million clones, with 90% to 95% found just once. Trimming took off 4 bases at V and 0 bases at J, with 13 bases between the two ends. Germline loops: CDR1 LGHNA, CDR2 YNFKEQ. This CDR3 region has 15 residues.

This clonotype originated in a man aged 18 to 30 in good health. Some clones in this sample may be carry-over from other donors' samples. Specimen: naive CD8+ T cells from PBMCs. The chain has TRBV4-2 and TRBJ2-7; D is ambiguous. CDR3 coding DNA: TGTGCCAGCAGCCCAGCCGTCGGAACCTCCTACGAGCAGTACTTC. Protein: CASSPAVGTSYEQYF.